What follows is one TCR beta chain and its context. The CDR3 length is 15 residues. The V end was cut by 2 bases, the J end by 0 bases, with 10 bases between. Germline loops: CDR1 LGHDT, CDR2 YNNKEL (reference sequence). The data were taken from a study of blood T cell repertoires in COVID-19. Study background: Whether acute or convalescent, the COVID-19 samples came from the United States, Italy and Spain. Sample material is recorded as cDNA or gDNA derived from T cells, B-cell-depleted T cells, or PBMCs.

In the source study's methods: Nucleated cell number was recorded as an estimate derived from reference gene primer amplification. The method was immunoSEQ multiplex PCR; TCRdb's version includes in-frame clones alone and lacks a portion of them. Clone size and V and J calls were adopted from that table, with D and trimming inferred from the DNA. The sample lists about 360,000 clones; 70% to 85% were seen once. Sequencing was performed on peripheral blood. This TCR was sampled from a human donor with acute or convalescent COVID-19. The donor label of this sample is uncertain. The chain recombines TRBV3-1 (or the pseudogene TRBV3-2) with TRBJ1-2; D remains ambiguous. CDR3 amino acids: CASSQQVDANYGYTF. The CDR3 region has the DNA TGTGCCAGCAGCCAACAGGTGGATGCTAACTATGGCTACACCTTC.